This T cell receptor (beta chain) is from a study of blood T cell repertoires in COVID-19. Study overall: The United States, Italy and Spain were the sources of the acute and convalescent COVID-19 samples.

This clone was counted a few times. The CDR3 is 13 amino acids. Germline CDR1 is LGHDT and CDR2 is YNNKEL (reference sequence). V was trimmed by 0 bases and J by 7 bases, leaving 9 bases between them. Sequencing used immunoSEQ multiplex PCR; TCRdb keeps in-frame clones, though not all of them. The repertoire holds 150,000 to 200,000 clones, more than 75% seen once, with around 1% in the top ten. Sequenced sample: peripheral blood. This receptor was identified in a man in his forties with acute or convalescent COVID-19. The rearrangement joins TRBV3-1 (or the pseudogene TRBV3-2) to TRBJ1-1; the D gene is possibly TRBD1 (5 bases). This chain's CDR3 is CASSQEWGFEAFF. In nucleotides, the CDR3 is TGTGCCAGCAGCCAAGAGTGGGGCTTTGAAGCTTTCTTT.